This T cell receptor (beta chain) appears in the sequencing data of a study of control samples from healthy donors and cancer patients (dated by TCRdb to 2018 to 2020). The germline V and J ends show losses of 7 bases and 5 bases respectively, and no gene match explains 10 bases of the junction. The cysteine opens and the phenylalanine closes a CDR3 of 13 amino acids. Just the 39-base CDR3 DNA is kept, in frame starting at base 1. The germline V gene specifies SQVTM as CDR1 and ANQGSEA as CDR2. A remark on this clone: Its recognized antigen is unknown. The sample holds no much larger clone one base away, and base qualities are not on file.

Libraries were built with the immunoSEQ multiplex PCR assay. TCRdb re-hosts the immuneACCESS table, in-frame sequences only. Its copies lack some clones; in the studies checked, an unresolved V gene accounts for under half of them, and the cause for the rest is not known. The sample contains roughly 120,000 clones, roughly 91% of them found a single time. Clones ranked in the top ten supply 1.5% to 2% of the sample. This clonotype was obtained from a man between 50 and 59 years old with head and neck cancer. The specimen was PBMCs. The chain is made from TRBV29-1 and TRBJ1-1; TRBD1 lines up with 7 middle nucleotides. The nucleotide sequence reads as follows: TGCAGCGCTCTGACAGGGAGTAAGACTGAAGCTTTCTTT. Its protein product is CSALTGSKTEAFF.